Below, one TCR beta chain is given with its context. Some clones are missing from TCRdb's copy, which holds only in-frame ones; the method was immunoSEQ multiplex PCR. The table includes 90,000 or so clones, around 75% detected once. The J segment lost 2 bases and the V segment lost 0 bases, leaving 3 bases of the junction unmatched. Germline assignment: CDR1 SGHRS and CDR2 YFSETQ. The CDR3 consists of 16 residues. This specimen belongs to a study of blood T cell repertoires in COVID-19. Input material: peripheral blood. This rearrangement joins TRBV5-1 to TRBJ2-5, with 11 bases aligning to TRBD2. The origin of this receptor is a human donor in a cohort sampled during active COVID-19. Written as DNA, the CDR3 is TGCGCCAGCAGCTTGGGTCTAGCGGGAGGACAAGAGACCCAGTACTTC. It encodes CASSLGLAGGQETQYF. The whole variable domain, remainder taken from reference TRBV5-1 and TRBJ2-5, is KAGVTQTPRYLIKTRGQQVTLSCSPISGHRSVSWYQQTPGQGLQFLFEYFSETQRNKGNFPGRFSGRQFSNSRSEMNVSTLELGDSALYLCASSLGLAGGQETQYFGPGTRLLVL.